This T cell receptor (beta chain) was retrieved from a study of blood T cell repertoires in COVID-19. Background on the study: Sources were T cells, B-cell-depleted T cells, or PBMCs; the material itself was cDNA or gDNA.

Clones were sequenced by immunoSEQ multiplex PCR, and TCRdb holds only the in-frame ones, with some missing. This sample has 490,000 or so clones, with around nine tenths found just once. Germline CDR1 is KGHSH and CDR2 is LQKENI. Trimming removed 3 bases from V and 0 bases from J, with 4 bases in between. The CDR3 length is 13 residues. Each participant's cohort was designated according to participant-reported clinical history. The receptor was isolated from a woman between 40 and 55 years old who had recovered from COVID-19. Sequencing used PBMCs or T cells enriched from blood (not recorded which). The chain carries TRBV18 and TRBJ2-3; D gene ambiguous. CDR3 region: CASSPGSTDTQYF. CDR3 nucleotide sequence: TGTGCCAGCTCACCCGGGAGCACAGATACGCAGTATTTT.